This entry lists 21 T cell receptor beta chains sequenced from one sample in a study of shared clonotypes between healthy human individuals (dated by TCRdb to about 2020). The library was made by the immunoSEQ multiplex PCR assay. Entries here come from immuneACCESS through TCRdb and include only in-frame sequences with V and J called. Some clones fail to appear in such tables; in the studies checked, an unresolved V gene covers under half of the shortfall, and the cause of the remainder is unknown. The sample has roughly 640,000 clones on record, 97% of them singletons. The top ten constitute about 0.06% of the sample. What was sequenced was naive CD4+ T cells sorted from blood. Taken with the paper, the label for cell subset or site translates to: CD45RA+ positively selected. These receptors originate from a woman in her thirties in good health.

The chain couples TRBV19 to TRBJ1-5; D gene ambiguous. CDR1 is LNHDA, CDR2 SQIVND, per germline (reference sequence). V was pared by 0 bases and J by 9 bases, with 18 bases between. The CDR3 extends over 16 amino acids. CDR3 nucleotides: TGTGCCAGTAGTATAGAAGCGTGGTTTCTAGCAGGGCCCCAGCATTTT. It is translated as CASSIEAWFLAGPQHF.

The chain carries TRBV6-6 and TRBJ2-7, with D unclear. The germline gives CDR1 MNHNY, CDR2 SVGAGI (reference sequence). The CDR3 loop spans 12 amino acids. Trimming pared 4 bases from V and 1 base from J, leaving 5 bases between. CDR3 sequence reads: CASSLKSYEQYF. In DNA, the CDR3 is TGTGCCAGCAGTTTGAAGTCCTACGAGCAGTACTTC.

The V call is TRBV28, the J call TRBJ2-7; 9 bases agree with TRBD1. The CDR3 is made up of 15 amino acids. V shed 6 bases, J shed 0 bases, and the junction held 6 bases outside the gene matches. CDR1 is MDHEN, CDR2 SYDVKM, per germline. The CDR3 sequence is CASRGRDRASYEQYF. The CDR3 bases are TGTGCCAGCAGGGGCCGGGACAGGGCCTCCTACGAGCAGTACTTC.

In this sample, this clone turned up once. This chain uses TRBV5-6 with TRBJ1-2, with D possibly matching TRBD1 (5 bases). The CDR3 sequence is 13 residues long. V shed 3 bases and J shed 7 bases, with 13 bases lying between them. Per germline, CDR1 SGHDT and CDR2 YYEEEE. CDR3 nucleotide sequence: TGTGCCAGCAGCTCCGGTGGGGCCGGTGGCTACACCTTC. The encoded protein is CASSSGGAGGYTF.

The rearrangement links TRBV6-1 to TRBJ1-4, with D possibly TRBD1 on 6 matching bases. Germline loops: CDR1 MNHNS, CDR2 SASEGT. This CDR3 spans 14 amino acids. Trimming stripped 5 bases from V and 6 bases from J, with 13 bases between. CDR3 nucleotides: TGTGCCAGCAGTTCCAGGGGAAGGGATGAAAAACTGTTTTTT. Its protein product is CASSSRGRDEKLFF.

In its sample, this clone was seen once. The chain employs TRBV23-1 and TRBJ2-2; no clear D gene. TRBV23-1 is an ORF for which the function is uncertain. The CDR3 runs to 13 residues. V lost 7 bases and J 4 bases, leaving 10 bases between the germline ends. The CDR3: CASTSWCTGELFF. The CDR3 region has the DNA TGCGCCAGCACCTCCTGGTGCACCGGGGAGCTGTTTTTT.

This rearrangement joins TRBV10-2 to TRBJ2-5; TRBD2 matches 9 bases. The DNA end favors TRBJ2-7, so the J call may be wrong. The CDR3 runs 13 residues. Germline V lookup: CDR1 WSHSY, CDR2 SAAADI. Here the CDR3 DNA reads TGCGCCAGCGTCGCTAGCGGGGACTACGAGCAGTACTTC. This sequence encodes CASVASGDYEQYF.

The chain joins TRBV28 to TRBJ2-7; D gene ambiguous. The V end lost 3 bases, the J end lost 4 bases, and 10 bases lay between the germline ends. This CDR3 is built from 13 residues. Per the germline V gene, CDR1 is MDHEN and CDR2 is SYDVKM. As DNA, the CDR3 is TGTGCCAGCAGTTTCGGGCCTTTTTACGAGCAGTACTTC. This codes for CASSFGPFYEQYF.

The rearrangement uses TRBV5-1 and TRBJ2-7, with TRBD1 matching 8 bases. Germline CDR1 and CDR2: SGHRS and YFSETQ. The CDR3 totals 13 residues. After removal of 3 bases from V and 3 bases from J, the junction contained 2 bases not matched to a gene. This CDR3 reads CASSYGQGYEQYF. CDR3 nucleotide sequence: TGCGCCAGCAGCTACGGACAGGGCTACGAGCAGTACTTC.

V gene TRBV4-1 combines with J gene TRBJ2-6; TRBD2 matches at 13 bases. There are 18 residues in the CDR3. The V gene end was trimmed by 3 bases and the J gene end by 0 bases; junction bases not matched to a gene: 2. CDR1 MGHRA and CDR2 YSYEKL come from the germline V gene. The CDR3 DNA sequence: TGCGCCAGCAGCCAGGGACTAGCGGGACCCTCTGGGGCCAACGTCCTGACTTTC. Its protein is CASSQGLAGPSGANVLTF.

V usage is TRBV29-1 and J usage is TRBJ2-2; 8 bases align to TRBD2. Per germline, CDR1 SQVTM and CDR2 ANQGSEA. The CDR3 covers 15 residues. V lost 7 bases to trimming and J lost 7 bases; unmatched junction nucleotides: 14. The CDR3 reads CSASPGAGGIGELFF. CDR3 bases: TGCAGCGCTTCCCCCGGGGCGGGAGGAATCGGGGAGCTGTTTTTT.

This sequence joins TRBV7-8 and TRBJ2-5; 10 bases fit TRBD2. The ends lost 1 base at V and 1 base at J; junction bases unmatched: 6. The CDR3 runs 17 residues. Germline-derived CDR1 and CDR2 are SGHVS and FQNEAQ. In DNA, the CDR3 is TGTGCCAGCAGCTTAGGACTAGCGGGTAGTATCCAAGAGACCCAGTACTTC. Amino acid sequence: CASSLGLAGSIQETQYF.

CDR3 amino acids: CASSLQQDTEAFF. In DNA, the CDR3 is TGCGCCAGCAGCTTACAACAGGACACTGAAGCTTTCTTT. The chain is built from TRBV5-1 and TRBJ1-1; perhaps TRBD1 as D (5 bases). The length of the CDR3 is 13 residues. Per the germline V gene, CDR1 is SGHRS and CDR2 is YFSETQ. V dropped 2 bases and J dropped 3 bases, with 8 bases sitting between them.

About this clone itself: The sample has other DNA sequences that encode this CDR3 too. The chain has TRBV5-1 and TRBJ2-1, with 7 bases fitting TRBD1. Germline-derived CDR1 and CDR2 are SGHRS and YFSETQ. The CDR3 totals 14 residues. J lost 2 bases, V lost 3 bases, and 2 bases had no gene match. Written as DNA, the CDR3 is TGCGCCAGCAGCTCGGGACAGACCTACAATGAGCAGTTCTTC. It codes for CASSSGQTYNEQFF.

The V call is TRBV2, the J call TRBJ2-5, with D perhaps matching TRBD2 (6 bases). CDR3 length: 12 amino acids. Germline V gene lookup returns CDR1 SNHLY and CDR2 FYNNEI. Deletions cut 5 bases from V and 12 bases from J, with 16 bases between. For the CDR3, the DNA is TGTGCCAGCAGTAACGGACTGGGGGAGGAGTACTTC. Amino acid sequence: CASSNGLGEEYF. Full variable domain (remainder filled in from reference TRBV2 and TRBJ2-5): EPEVTQTPSHQVTQMGQEVILRCVPISNHLYFYWYRQILGQKVEFLVSFYNNEISEKSEIFDDQFSVERPDGSNFTLKIRSTKLEDSAMYFCASSNGLGEEYFGPGTRLLVL.

The rearrangement links TRBV28 to TRBJ2-3; D is perhaps TRBD1 (6 bases). The CDR3 covers 13 residues. Trimming took off 6 bases at V and 6 bases at J, with 13 bases between the two ends. Looked up from germline, CDR1 is MDHEN and CDR2 is SYDVKM. The CDR3 region is CASRGTPRDTQYF. The CDR3 DNA reads as TGTGCCAGCAGGGGGACACCTCGGGATACGCAGTATTTT.

V gene TRBV6-1 combines with J gene TRBJ2-7, with TRBD1 matching 9 bases. With 7 bases clipped from V and 6 bases from J, the junction kept 10 bases outside the gene matches. The CDR3 loop spans 14 amino acids. Germline V gene lookup returns CDR1 MNHNS and CDR2 SASEGT. CDR3 amino acids: CASKLDRGRGEQYF. DNA for the CDR3: TGTGCCAGCAAATTGGACAGGGGCCGAGGCGAGCAGTACTTC.

The chain couples TRBV7-6 to TRBJ2-7; 9 positions match TRBD1. Germline values: CDR1 SGHVS, CDR2 FNYEAQ. J was trimmed by 1 base and V by 5 bases; bases with no gene match: 6. CDR3 length: 15 amino acids. CDR3 sequence reads: CASSPGQGRSYEQYF. The CDR3 DNA reads as TGTGCCAGCAGCCCCGGACAGGGGCGATCCTACGAGCAGTACTTC.

This clone was counted between two and nine times. The same CDR3 arises from other DNA sequences in this sample as well. V and J are TRBV7-9 and TRBJ1-1; unclear D gene. Germline CDR1 is SEHNR and CDR2 is FQNEAQ (reference sequence). This CDR3 region has 13 residues. Trimming shortened V by 1 base and J by 1 base, and 4 bases separated the two germline ends. The CDR3 DNA follows: TGTGCCAGCAGCTTAGAAGGGAACACTGAAGCTTTCTTT. As protein: CASSLEGNTEAFF.

The chain employs TRBV27 and TRBJ2-1; the match to TRBD2 covers 13 bases. J was trimmed by 9 bases and V by 5 bases; bases with no gene match: 10. Germline loops: CDR1 MNHEY, CDR2 SMNVEV (reference sequence). This CDR3 has 16 amino acids. CDR3 sequence (DNA): TGTGCCAGCAGTCCGCCGACTAGCGGGAGGACGGGTGAGCAGTTCTTC. Protein product: CASSPPTSGRTGEQFF.

The rearrangement links TRBV2 to TRBJ2-5, with unresolved D. The assigned J gene may be wrong: the sequence end matches TRBJ2-7 better. The germline CDR1 and CDR2 sequences are SNHLY and FYNNEI. The CDR3 is made up of 11 amino acids. Here the CDR3 reads CASSRAYEQYF. CDR3 nucleotides: TGTGCCAGCAGCCGGGCCTACGAGCAGTACTTC.